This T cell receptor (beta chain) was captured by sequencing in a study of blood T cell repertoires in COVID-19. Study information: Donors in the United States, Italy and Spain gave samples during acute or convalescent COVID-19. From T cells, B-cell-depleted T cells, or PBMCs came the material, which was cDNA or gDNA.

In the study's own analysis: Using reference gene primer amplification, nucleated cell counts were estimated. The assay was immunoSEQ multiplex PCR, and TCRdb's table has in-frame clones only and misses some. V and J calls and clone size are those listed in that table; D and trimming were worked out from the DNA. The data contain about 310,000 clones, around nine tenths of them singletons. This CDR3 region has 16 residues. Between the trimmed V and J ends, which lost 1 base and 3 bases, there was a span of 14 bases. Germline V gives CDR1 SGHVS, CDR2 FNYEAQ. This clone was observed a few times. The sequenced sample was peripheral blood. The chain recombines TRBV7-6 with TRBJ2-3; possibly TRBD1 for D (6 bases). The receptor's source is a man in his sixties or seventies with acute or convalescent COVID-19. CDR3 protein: CASSLVPTGKTDTQYF. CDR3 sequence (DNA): TGTGCCAGCAGCTTAGTTCCTACAGGGAAAACAGATACGCAGTATTTT.